The clone carrying this TCR beta chain has just one count. The CDR3 covers 16 residues. Germline V lookup: CDR1 KGHSH, CDR2 LQKENI. V dropped 1 base and J dropped 4 bases, with 15 bases sitting between them. The data were produced by immunoSEQ multiplex PCR, yet TCRdb's version contains in-frame clones alone and is incomplete. This table holds 1,400,000 or so clones, approximately 98.5% found once. This entry comes from a study of shared clonotypes between healthy human individuals. The chain links TRBV18 to TRBJ2-3; D may be TRBD2 (6 bases). The sequence was obtained from a man younger than 45 in good health. The source material was naive CD4+ T cells sorted from blood. Subset defined: CD45RA+ positively selected. CDR3 nucleotide sequence: TGTGCCAGCTCACCACTTTCTGCCGGGGGAGCAGATACGCAGTATTTT. Translating it yields CASSPLSAGGADTQYF.